This T cell receptor beta chain originates from a study of shared clonotypes between healthy human individuals. Across the whole study: Researchers assigned three CD4 naive, three CD4 memory, two CD8 naive and one CD8 memory plate to each donor.

As regards this clone: The antigen is unknown.

V lost 0 bases to trimming and J lost 2 bases, with 22 bases between them. The germline gives CDR1 SGHRS, CDR2 YFSETQ. CDR3 length: 19 residues. Study-level points and caveats: The diversity represented, both genetic and in exposure history, was limited by few donors.

Negatively enriched CD4+ T cells were divided by CD45RA into naive and memory. The assay ran at deep level. TCRdb's copy holds only in-frame clones and misses some; the assay was immunoSEQ multiplex PCR. The repertoire holds some 2.4 million clones, with 90% to 95% as singletons. This clonotype originated in a man younger than 30 in good health. Some clones in this sample may be carry-over from other donors' samples. Sample: naive CD4+ T cells from PBMCs. Subset given: CD45RA+ positively selected. The chain couples TRBV5-1 to TRBJ2-3; a weak D match, TRBD1 (7 bases). The DNA of the CDR3 is TGCGCCAGCAGCTTGGGCCCCCTTGGTCCAGGGGGACTCACAGATACGCAGTATTTT. This translates into CASSLGPLGPGGLTDTQYF.